What follows are 10 T cell receptor beta chains derived from one specimen sequenced in a study of cytomegalovirus exposure and HLA in healthy donors. The PCR made use of 60 Vbeta and 13 Jbeta primers. Repertoires were generated with immunoSEQ multiplex PCR, while TCRdb's copy carries only in-frame clones and drops some. The sample holds roughly 100,000 clones, around 73% seen once. Sequenced: PBMCs. The receptors originated from a woman aged 35 to 49 in good health and CMV-seronegative.

This clone was observed a few times. This chain links TRBV19 with TRBJ2-7; tentatively, D is TRBD1 (5 bases). The V gene's germline CDR1 is LNHDA and CDR2 SQIVND (reference sequence). With 10 bases removed from V and 3 bases from J, the gap between germline ends came to 10 bases. The CDR3 contains 11 residues. As DNA, the CDR3 is TGTGCCACCACCGACAGCTACGAGCAGTACTTC. It is translated as CATTDSYEQYF.

As concerns this clone: Other DNA sequences in this sample translate to the same CDR3. The rearrangement links TRBV7-9 to TRBJ2-1, with a weak D call TRBD2 (5 bases). The CDR3 is 11 residues long. V dropped 5 bases and J dropped 15 bases, with 14 bases sitting between them. Germline V gene lookup returns CDR1 SEHNR and CDR2 FQNEAQ (reference sequence). The CDR3 region has the DNA TGTGCCAGCAGCCCTCTACTAGTCGCGTTCTTC. It specifies CASSPLLVAFF.

The rearrangement uses TRBV28 and TRBJ2-5; TRBD1 matches 8 bases. Gene TRBJ2-7 matches the end of the DNA better, so the J call may be wrong. Per germline, CDR1 MDHEN and CDR2 SYDVKM. This CDR3 spans 21 amino acids. The CDR3: CASSLFYTRGRDRLSSYEQYF. The CDR3 DNA reads TGTGCCAGCAGTTTATTCTACACCAGGGGGCGCGATCGTCTAAGCTCCTACGAGCAGTACTTC.

The chain carries TRBV4-1 and TRBJ1-1; TRBD1 matches 7 bases. Germline CDR1 MGHRA, CDR2 YSYEKL. V gave up 2 bases and J gave up 0 bases; unmatched junction bases: 3. The CDR3 has 15 amino acids. The CDR3 DNA reads TGCGCCAGCAGCCAACGGACAGGCTTGAACACTGAAGCTTTCTTT. Translating gives CASSQRTGLNTEAFF.

V is TRBV4-1 and J is TRBJ2-5; D is uncertain. Trimming pared 5 bases from V and 7 bases from J, leaving 20 bases between. Germline V gives CDR1 MGHRA, CDR2 YSYEKL. This CDR3 contains 15 residues. The CDR3 DNA follows: TGCGCCAGCAGCACCAGAGAAGTACAGCCCGGGACCCAGTACTTC. Amino acid sequence: CASSTREVQPGTQYF.

This clone showed up just a few times. V gene TRBV7-9 combines with J gene TRBJ2-7; 11 bases agree with TRBD2. The V gene end was trimmed by 4 bases and the J gene end by 5 bases; junction bases not matched to a gene: 4. This CDR3 comprises 14 residues. Germline V gene data show CDR1 as SEHNR and CDR2 as FQNEAQ (reference sequence). As DNA, the CDR3 is TGTGCCAGCAGCTCGATGACTAGCGGGGACGAGCAGTACTTC. The encoded protein is CASSSMTSGDEQYF. Full variable domain (remainder filled in from reference TRBV7-9 and TRBJ2-7): DTGVSQNPRHKITKRGQNVTFRCDPISEHNRLYWYRQTLGQGPEFLTYFQNEAQLEKSRLLSDRFSAERPKGSFSTLEIQRTEQGDSAMYLCASSSMTSGDEQYFGPGTRLTVT.

The gene calls are TRBV27 and TRBJ1-5, with TRBD1 matching 8 bases. Unmatched junction bases numbered 6, after V lost 3 bases and J lost 2 bases. The V gene's germline CDR1 is MNHEY and CDR2 SMNVEV (reference sequence). This CDR3 spans 16 amino acids. Here the CDR3 DNA reads TGTGCCAGCAGTTTTTCAGGGGGCGAGGGCAATCAGCCCCAGCATTTT. The encoded protein is CASSFSGGEGNQPQHF.

This clone was recorded a few times. The V call is TRBV6-5, the J call TRBJ2-2; D remains unclear. The CDR3 is 12 amino acids. Germline V gives CDR1 MNHEY, CDR2 SVGAGI. With 7 bases removed from V and 4 bases from J, the gap between germline ends came to 7 bases. The CDR3 is CASKPSTGELFF. The CDR3 DNA sequence: TGTGCCAGCAAGCCGAGCACCGGGGAGCTGTTTTTT.

V gene TRBV5-1 combines with J gene TRBJ2-1; 10 bases are a match to TRBD1. Trimming took 6 bases from V and 4 from J; bases not matched to a gene: 7. The CDR3 consists of 15 residues. CDR1 is SGHRS and CDR2 is YFSETQ in the germline V gene. CDR3 residues: CASIPGGQGYNEQFF. Written as DNA, the CDR3 is TGCGCCAGCATCCCTGGGGGACAGGGGTACAATGAGCAGTTCTTC.

This clone turned up a few times. The chain links TRBV6-5 to TRBJ2-7; D might be TRBD2 (6 bases). The CDR3 contains 14 residues. Germline-derived CDR1 and CDR2 are MNHEY and SVGAGI. V was trimmed by 3 bases and J by 1 base, leaving 10 bases between them. CDR3 in DNA: TGTGCCAGCAGTTATACGGAGGGTTCCTACGAGCAGTACTTC. Translated, it gives CASSYTEGSYEQYF.